This TCR beta chain was profiled in a study of shared clonotypes between healthy human individuals. Whole-study results and caveats: Around 5.4% of naive CD4 clonotypes were common to a few donors. On the whole, naive subsets had larger estimated richness than memory subsets had.

The CDR3 spans 13 residues. Germline V lookup: CDR1 MGHDK, CDR2 SYGVNS. V shed 3 bases and J shed 5 bases, with 10 bases lying between them. Roughly 33,000 T cell genomes, or 200 ng DNA, went into the sorted-subset replicate PCRs. Measured with immunoSEQ multiplex PCR; TCRdb has only the in-frame clones, and not every one. The sample holds roughly 2.6 million clones, 90% to 95% seen once. To note about this clone: Its specificity is not known.

It was into CD45RA+ naive and CD45RA-negative memory subsets that the CD4+ cells were split. This TCR came from a young man in good health. Sequencing input: naive CD4+ T cells sorted from blood. Subset defined: CD45RA+ positively selected. The rearrangement joins TRBV25-1 to TRBJ2-5, with D hard to call. For the CDR3, the DNA is TGTGCCAGCAGTGACAAGGGTCGGGAGACCCAGTACTTC. It specifies CASSDKGRETQYF.